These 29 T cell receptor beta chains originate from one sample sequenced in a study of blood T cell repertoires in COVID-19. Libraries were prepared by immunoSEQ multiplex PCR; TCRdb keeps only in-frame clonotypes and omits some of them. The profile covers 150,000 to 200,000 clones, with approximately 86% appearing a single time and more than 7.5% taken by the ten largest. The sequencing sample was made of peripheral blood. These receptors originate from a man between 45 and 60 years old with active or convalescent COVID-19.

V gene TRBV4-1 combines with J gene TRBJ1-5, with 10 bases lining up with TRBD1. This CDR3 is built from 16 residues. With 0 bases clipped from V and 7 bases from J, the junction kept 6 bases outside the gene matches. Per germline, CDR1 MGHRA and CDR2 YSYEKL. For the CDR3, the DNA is TGCGCCAGCAGCCAAGAAGAAGGACAGGGGGGCCAGCCCCAGCATTTT. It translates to CASSQEEGQGGQPQHF.

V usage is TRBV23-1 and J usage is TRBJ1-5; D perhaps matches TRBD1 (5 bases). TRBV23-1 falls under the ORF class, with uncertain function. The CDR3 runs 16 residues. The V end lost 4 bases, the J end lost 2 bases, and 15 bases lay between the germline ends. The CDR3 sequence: CASSPLGRAGNQPQHF. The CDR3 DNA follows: TGCGCCAGCAGTCCTCTTGGCAGGGCGGGCAATCAGCCCCAGCATTTT.

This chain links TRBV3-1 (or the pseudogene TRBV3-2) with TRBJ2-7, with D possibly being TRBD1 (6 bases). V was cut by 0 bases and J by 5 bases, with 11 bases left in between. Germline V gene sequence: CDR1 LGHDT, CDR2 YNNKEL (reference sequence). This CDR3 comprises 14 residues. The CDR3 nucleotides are TGTGCCAGCAGCCAAGATGGACAGTGGGACGAGCAGTACTTC. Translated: CASSQDGQWDEQYF.

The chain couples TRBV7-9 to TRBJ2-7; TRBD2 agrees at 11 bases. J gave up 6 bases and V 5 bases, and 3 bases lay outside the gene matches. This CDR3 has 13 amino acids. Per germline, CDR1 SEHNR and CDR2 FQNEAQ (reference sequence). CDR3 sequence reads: CASSPGTSGEQYF. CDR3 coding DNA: TGTGCCAGCAGCCCCGGGACTAGCGGCGAGCAGTACTTC. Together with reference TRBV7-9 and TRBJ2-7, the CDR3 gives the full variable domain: DTGVSQNPRHKITKRGQNVTFRCDPISEHNRLYWYRQTLGQGPEFLTYFQNEAQLEKSRLLSDRFSAERPKGSFSTLEIQRTEQGDSAMYLCASSPGTSGEQYFGPGTRLTVT.

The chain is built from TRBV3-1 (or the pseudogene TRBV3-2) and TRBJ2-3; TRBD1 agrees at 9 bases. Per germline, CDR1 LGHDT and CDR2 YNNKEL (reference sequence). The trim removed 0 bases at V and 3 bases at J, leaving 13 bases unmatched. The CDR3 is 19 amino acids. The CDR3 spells CASSQDSPVQGASTDTQYF. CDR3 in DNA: TGTGCCAGCAGCCAAGATAGTCCCGTACAGGGGGCTAGTACAGATACGCAGTATTTT.

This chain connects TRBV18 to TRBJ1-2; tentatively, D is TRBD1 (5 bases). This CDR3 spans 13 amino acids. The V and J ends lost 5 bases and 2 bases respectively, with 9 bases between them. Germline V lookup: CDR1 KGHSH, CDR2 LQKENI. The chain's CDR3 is CASSTDRNYGYTF. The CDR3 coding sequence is TGTGCCAGCTCAACCGACAGAAACTATGGCTACACCTTC.

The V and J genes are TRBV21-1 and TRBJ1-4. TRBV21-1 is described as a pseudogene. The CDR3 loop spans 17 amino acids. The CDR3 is CASSRFSEGTVNEKLFF. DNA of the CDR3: TGTGCCAGCAGCAGGTTTTCGGAGGGAACCGTCAATGAAAAACTGTTTTTT.

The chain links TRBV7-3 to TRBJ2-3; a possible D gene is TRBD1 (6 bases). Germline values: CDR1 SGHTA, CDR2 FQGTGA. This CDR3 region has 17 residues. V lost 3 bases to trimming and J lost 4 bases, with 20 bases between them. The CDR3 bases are TGTGCCAGCAGCTTGGGGATTGACGGACAGTGGGCAGATACGCAGTATTTT. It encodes CASSLGIDGQWADTQYF.

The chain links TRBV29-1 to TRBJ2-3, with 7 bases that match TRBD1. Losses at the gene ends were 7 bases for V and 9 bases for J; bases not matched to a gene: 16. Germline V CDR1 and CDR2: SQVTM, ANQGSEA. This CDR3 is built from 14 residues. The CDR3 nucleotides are TGCAGCGCCGACGACTTTGACAGGGTCGGGACGCAGTATTTT. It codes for CSADDFDRVGTQYF.

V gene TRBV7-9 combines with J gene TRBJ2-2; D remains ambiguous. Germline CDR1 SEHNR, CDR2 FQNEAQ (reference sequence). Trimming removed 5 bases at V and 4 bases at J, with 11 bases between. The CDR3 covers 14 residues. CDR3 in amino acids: CASSPGRGTGELFF. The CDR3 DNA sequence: TGTGCCAGCAGCCCCGGAAGAGGCACCGGGGAGCTGTTTTTT.

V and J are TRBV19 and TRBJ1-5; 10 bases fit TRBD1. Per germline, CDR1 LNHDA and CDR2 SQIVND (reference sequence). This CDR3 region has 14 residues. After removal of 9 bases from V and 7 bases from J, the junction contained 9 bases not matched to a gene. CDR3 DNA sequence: TGTGCCAGCGGGACAGGGGTCTTCCGGCAGCCCCAGCATTTT. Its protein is CASGTGVFRQPQHF.

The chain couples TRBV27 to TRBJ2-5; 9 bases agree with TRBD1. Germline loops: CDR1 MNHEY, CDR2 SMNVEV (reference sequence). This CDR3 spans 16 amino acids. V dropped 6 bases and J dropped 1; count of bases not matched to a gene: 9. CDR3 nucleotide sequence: TGTGCCAGCAGGCCAGGGACAGGGCAACTCCAAGAGACCCAGTACTTC. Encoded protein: CASRPGTGQLQETQYF.

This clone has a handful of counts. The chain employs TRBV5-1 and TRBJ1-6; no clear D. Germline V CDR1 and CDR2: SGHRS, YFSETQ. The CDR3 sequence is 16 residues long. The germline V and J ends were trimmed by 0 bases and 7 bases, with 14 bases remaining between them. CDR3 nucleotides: TGCGCCAGCAGCTTGGAACAGAACGCGTGGAATTCACCCCTCCACTTT. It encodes CASSLEQNAWNSPLHF.

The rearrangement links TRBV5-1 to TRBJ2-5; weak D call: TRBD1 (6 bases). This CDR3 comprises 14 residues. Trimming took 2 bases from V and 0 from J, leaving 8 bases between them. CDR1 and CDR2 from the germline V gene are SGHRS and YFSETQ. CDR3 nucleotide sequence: TGCGCCAGCAGCTTAACAGGGAACCAAGAGACCCAGTACTTC. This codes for CASSLTGNQETQYF.

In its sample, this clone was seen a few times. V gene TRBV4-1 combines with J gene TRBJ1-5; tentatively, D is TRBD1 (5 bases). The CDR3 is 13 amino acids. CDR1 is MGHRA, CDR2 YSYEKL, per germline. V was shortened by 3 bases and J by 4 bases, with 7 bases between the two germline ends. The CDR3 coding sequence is TGCGCCAGCAGCCAGCAGGGAAATCAGCCCCAGCATTTT. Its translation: CASSQQGNQPQHF.

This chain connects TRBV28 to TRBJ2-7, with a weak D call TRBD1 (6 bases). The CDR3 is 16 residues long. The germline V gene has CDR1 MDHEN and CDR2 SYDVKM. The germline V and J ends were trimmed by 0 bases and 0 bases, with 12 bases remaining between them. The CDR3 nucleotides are TGTGCCAGCAGTTTATGGACAGGTGGCCCCTCCTACGAGCAGTACTTC. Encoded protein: CASSLWTGGPSYEQYF.

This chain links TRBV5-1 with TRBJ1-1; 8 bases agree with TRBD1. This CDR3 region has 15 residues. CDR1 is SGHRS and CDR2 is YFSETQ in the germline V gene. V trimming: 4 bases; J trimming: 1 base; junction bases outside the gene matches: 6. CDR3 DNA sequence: TGCGCCAGCAGCATTTCCGGGACAGGGAACACTGAAGCTTTCTTT. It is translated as CASSISGTGNTEAFF. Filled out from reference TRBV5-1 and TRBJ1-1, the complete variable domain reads KAGVTQTPRYLIKTRGQQVTLSCSPISGHRSVSWYQQTPGQGLQFLFEYFSETQRNKGNFPGRFSGRQFSNSRSEMNVSTLELGDSALYLCASSISGTGNTEAFFGQGTRLTVV.

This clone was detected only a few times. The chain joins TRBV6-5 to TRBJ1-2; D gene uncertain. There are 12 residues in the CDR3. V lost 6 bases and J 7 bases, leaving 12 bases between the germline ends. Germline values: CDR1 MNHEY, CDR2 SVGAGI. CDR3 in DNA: TGTGCCAGCAGGGATCGGGCGGGTGGCTACACCTTC. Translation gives CASRDRAGGYTF.

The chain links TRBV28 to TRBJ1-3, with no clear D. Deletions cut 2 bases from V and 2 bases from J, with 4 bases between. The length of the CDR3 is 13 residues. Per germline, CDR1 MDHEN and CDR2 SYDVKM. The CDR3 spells CASSLSTGNTIYF. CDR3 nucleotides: TGTGCCAGCAGTTTAAGCACTGGAAACACCATATATTTT.

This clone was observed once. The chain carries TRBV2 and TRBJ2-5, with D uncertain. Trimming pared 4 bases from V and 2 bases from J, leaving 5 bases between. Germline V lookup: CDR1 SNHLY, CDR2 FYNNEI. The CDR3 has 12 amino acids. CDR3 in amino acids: CASSAVQETQYF. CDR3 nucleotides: TGTGCCAGCAGTGCCGTACAAGAGACCCAGTACTTC. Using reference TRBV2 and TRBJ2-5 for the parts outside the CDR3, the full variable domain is EPEVTQTPSHQVTQMGQEVILRCVPISNHLYFYWYRQILGQKVEFLVSFYNNEISEKSEIFDDQFSVERPDGSNFTLKIRSTKLEDSAMYFCASSAVQETQYFGPGTRLLVL.

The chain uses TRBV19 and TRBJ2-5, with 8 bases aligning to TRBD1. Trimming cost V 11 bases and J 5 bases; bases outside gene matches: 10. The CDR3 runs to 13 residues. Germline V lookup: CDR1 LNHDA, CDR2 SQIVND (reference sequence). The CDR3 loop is CASRQGATETQYF. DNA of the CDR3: TGTGCCTCCCGCCAGGGGGCCACGGAGACCCAGTACTTC.

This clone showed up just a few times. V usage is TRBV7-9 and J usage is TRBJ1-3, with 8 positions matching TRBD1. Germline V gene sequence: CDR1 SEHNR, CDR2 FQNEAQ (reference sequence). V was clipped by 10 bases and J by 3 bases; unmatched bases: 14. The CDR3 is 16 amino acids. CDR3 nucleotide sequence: TGTGCCACAACGCAGGGGGCACTTGGCTTTGGAAACACCATATATTTT. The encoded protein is CATTQGALGFGNTIYF.

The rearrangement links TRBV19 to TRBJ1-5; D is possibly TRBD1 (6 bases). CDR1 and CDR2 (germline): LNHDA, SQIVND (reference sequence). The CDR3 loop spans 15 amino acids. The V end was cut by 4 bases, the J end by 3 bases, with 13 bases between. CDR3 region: CASSNQGQTNQPQHF. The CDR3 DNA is TGTGCCAGTAGTAATCAGGGGCAAACCAATCAGCCCCAGCATTTT.

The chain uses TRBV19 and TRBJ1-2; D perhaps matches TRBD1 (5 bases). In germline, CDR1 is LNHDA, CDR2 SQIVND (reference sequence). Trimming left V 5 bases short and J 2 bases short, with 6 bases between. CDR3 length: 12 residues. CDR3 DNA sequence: TGTGCCAGTAGTTCAGGGAACTATGGCTACACCTTC. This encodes CASSSGNYGYTF.

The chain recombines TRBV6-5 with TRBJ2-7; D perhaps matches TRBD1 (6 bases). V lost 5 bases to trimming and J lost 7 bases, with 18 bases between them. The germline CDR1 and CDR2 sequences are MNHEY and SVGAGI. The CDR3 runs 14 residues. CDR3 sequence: CASSRDTESGEQYF. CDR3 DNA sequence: TGTGCCAGCAGTCGGGACACGGAGAGTGGGGAGCAGTACTTC.

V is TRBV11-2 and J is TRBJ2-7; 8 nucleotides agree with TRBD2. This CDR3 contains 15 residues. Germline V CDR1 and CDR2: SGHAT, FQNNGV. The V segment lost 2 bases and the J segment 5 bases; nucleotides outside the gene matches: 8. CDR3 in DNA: TGTGCCAGCAGCTTACAACAGCGGGGGAATGACGAGCAGTACTTC. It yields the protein CASSLQQRGNDEQYF.

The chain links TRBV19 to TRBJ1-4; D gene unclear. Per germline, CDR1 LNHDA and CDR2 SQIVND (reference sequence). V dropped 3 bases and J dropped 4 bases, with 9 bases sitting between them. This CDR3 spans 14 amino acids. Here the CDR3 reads CASSMMTGNEKLFF. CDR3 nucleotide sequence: TGTGCCAGTAGTATGATGACTGGTAATGAAAAACTGTTTTTT.

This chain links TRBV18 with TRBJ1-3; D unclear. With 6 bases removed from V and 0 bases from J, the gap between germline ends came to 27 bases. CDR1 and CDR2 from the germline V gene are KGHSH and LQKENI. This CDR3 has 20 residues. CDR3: CASSDRVGTRGFSSGNTIYF. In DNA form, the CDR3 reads TGTGCCAGCTCCGACCGGGTAGGAACCCGTGGATTCAGCTCTGGAAACACCATATATTTT.

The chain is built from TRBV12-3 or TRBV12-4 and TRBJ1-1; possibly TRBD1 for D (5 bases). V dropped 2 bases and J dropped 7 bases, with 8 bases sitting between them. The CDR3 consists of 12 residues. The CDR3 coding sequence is TGTGCCAGCAGTTTACCAGGGATTGAAGCTTTCTTT. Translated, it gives CASSLPGIEAFF.